The 2 T cell receptor beta chains below all came from one sample that was sequenced in a study of siplizumab effects on memory and regulatory T cells. Libraries were prepared by immunoSEQ multiplex PCR; TCRdb keeps only in-frame clonotypes and omits some of them. The data show 60,000 to 80,000 clones, 83% seen once. Sequenced: memory CD4+ T cells sorted from blood. These receptors were taken from a human donor in good health.

J is TRBJ1-2 and V is TRBV27; D remains unclear. The ends were cut back, 8 bases at V and 7 bases at J, with 20 bases in the middle. The CDR3 runs to 14 residues. Looked up from germline, CDR1 is MNHEY and CDR2 is SMNVEV (reference sequence). This chain's CDR3 is CASRSSGGEGGYTF. The CDR3 bases are TGTGCCAGCCGATCCTCGGGAGGTGAGGGTGGCTACACCTTC.

V gene TRBV5-6 combines with J gene TRBJ2-2, with TRBD2 as a possible D gene (5 bases). V lost 0 bases and J lost 2, with 5 bases in between. The CDR3 length is 14 residues. The germline CDR1 and CDR2 sequences are SGHDT and YYEEEE. CDR3 bases: TGTGCCAGCAGCTTGGGACTAAACACCGGGGAGCTGTTTTTT. Translation: CASSLGLNTGELFF.